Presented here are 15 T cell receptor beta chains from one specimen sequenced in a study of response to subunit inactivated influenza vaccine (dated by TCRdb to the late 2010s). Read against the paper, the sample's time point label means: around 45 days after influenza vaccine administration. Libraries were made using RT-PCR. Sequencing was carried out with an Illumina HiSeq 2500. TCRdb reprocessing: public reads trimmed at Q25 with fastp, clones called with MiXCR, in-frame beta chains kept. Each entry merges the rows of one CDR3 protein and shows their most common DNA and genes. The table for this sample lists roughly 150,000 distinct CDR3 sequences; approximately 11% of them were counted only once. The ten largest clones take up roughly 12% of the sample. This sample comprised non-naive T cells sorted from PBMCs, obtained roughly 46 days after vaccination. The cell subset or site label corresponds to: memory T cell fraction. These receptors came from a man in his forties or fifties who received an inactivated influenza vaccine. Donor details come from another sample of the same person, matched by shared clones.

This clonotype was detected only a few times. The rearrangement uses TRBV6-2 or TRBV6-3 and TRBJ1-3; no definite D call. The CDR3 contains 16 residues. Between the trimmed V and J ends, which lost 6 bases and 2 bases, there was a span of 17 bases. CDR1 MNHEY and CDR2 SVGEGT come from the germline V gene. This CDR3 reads CASRTDVWATGNTIYF. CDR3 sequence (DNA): TGTGCCAGCAGAACGGACGTGTGGGCAACTGGAAACACCATATATTTT.

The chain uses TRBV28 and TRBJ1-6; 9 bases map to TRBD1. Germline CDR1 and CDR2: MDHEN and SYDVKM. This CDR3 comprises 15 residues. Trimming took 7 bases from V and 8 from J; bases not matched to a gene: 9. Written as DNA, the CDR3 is TGTGCCAGCACTCGCACCGGGACAGGGCATTCACCCCTCCACTTT. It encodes CASTRTGTGHSPLHF.

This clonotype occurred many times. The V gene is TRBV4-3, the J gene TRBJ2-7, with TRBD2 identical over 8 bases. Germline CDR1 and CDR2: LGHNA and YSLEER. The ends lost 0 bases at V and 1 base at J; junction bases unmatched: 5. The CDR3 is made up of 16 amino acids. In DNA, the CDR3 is TGCGCCAGCAGCCAAGACGGGACTAGGTCTTCCTACGAGCAGTACTTC. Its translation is CASSQDGTRSSYEQYF.

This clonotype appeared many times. The CDR3 loop reads CASTQDWGEQYF. DNA of the CDR3: TGTGCCAGCACCCAGGACTGGGGCGAGCAGTACTTC. This sequence joins TRBV7-9 and TRBJ2-7; maybe TRBD2 (5 bases). Germline V gives CDR1 SEHNR, CDR2 FQNEAQ (reference sequence). V was shortened by 7 bases and J by 6 bases, with 13 bases between the two germline ends. CDR3 length equals 12 residues.

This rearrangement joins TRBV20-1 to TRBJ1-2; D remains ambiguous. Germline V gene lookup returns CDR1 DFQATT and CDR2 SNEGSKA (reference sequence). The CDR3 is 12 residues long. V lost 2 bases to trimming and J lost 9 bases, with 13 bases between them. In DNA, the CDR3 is TGCAGTGCTAGATCCAGAGGGTGGAGCTACACCTTC. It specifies CSARSRGWSYTF.

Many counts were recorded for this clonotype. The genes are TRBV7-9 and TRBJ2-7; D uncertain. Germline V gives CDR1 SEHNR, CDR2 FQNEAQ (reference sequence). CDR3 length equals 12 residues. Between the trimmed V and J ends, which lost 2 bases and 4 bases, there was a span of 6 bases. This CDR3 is CASSLISYEQYF. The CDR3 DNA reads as TGTGCCAGCAGCTTAATCAGTTACGAGCAGTACTTC.

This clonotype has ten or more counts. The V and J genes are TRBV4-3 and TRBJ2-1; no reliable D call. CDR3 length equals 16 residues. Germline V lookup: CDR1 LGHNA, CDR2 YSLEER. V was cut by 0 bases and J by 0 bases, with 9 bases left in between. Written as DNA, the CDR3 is TGCGCCAGCAGCCAAGATTATCCCTCCTCCTACAATGAGCAGTTCTTC. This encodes CASSQDYPSSYNEQFF.

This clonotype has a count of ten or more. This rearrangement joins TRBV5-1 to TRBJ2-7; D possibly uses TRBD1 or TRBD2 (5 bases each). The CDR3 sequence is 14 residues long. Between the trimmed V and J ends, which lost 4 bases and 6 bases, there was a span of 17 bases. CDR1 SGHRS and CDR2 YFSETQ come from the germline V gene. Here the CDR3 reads CASSIGTARAEQYF. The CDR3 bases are TGCGCCAGCAGCATTGGGACGGCTCGGGCCGAGCAGTACTTC.

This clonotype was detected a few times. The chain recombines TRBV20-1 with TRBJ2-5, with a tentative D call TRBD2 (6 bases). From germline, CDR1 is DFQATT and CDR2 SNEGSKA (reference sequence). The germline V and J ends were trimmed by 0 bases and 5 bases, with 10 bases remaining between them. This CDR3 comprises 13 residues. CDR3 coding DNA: TGCAGTGCTAGAGATGCGGGGAGGGAGACCCAGTACTTC. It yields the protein CSARDAGRETQYF.

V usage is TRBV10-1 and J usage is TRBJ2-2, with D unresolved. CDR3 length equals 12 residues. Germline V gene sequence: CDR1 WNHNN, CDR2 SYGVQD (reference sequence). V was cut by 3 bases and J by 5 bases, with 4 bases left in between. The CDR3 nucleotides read TGCGCCAGCAGTGATCAGACCGGGGAGCTGTTTTTT. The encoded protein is CASSDQTGELFF.

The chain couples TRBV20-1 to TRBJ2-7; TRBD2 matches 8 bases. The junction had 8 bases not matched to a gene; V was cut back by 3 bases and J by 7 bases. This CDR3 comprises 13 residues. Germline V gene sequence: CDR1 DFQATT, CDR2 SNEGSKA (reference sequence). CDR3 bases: TGCAGTGCTAGTGACGGGGGGGCGGGTGAGCAGTACTTC. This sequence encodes CSASDGGAGEQYF.

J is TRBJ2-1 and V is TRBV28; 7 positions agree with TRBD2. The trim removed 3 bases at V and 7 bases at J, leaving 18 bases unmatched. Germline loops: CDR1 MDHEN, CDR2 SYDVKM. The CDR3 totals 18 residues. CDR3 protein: CASSLPGTNNLLGNEQFF. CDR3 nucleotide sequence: TGTGCCAGCAGTTTGCCCGGGACTAACAATCTACTGGGGAATGAGCAGTTCTTC.

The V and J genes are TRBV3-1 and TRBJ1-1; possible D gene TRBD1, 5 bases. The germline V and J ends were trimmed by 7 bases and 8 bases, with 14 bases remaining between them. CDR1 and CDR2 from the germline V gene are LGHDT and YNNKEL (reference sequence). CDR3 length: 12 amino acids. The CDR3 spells CASKRGDAEAFF. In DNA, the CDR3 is TGTGCCAGCAAGCGAGGGGACGCCGAAGCTTTCTTT.

The CDR3 reads CASASDSDTTQYF. In DNA form, the CDR3 reads TGTGCCAGCGCCTCCGACTCCGACACTACGCAGTATTTT. The chain recombines TRBV7-3 with TRBJ2-3; D remains ambiguous. V shed 8 bases and J shed 8 bases, with 17 bases lying between them. This CDR3 is built from 13 residues. The germline V gene encodes CDR1 SGHTA and CDR2 FQGTGA.

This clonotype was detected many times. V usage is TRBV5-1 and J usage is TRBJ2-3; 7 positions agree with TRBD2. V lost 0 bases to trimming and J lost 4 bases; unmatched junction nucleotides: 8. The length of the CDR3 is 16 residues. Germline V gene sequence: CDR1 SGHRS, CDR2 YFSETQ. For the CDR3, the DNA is TGCGCCAGCAGCTTGGCCCTGGCGGGGGACCCAGATACGCAGTATTTT. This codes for CASSLALAGDPDTQYF.